This T cell receptor beta chain emerged from a study of blood T cell repertoires in COVID-19. Study overall: PBMCs, B-cell-depleted T cells, or T cells were the source of the cDNA or gDNA that made up the material.

The method was immunoSEQ multiplex PCR; TCRdb's version includes in-frame clones alone and lacks a portion of them. This table holds 140,000 to 150,000 clones, about nine tenths found once. Sequencing was performed on peripheral blood. This TCR was recovered from a human donor in a cohort sampled during active COVID-19.

CDR3 DNA: TGCGCCAGCAGCTTGGAGGGACACGTCATGAACACTGAAGCTTTCTTT. It codes for CASSLEGHVMNTEAFF. The chain combines TRBV5-1 with TRBJ1-1, with D perhaps TRBD1 (6 bases). From germline, CDR1 is SGHRS and CDR2 YFSETQ. This CDR3 is 16 amino acids long. V was trimmed by 0 bases and J by 0 bases, leaving 12 bases between them.